The T cell receptor beta chain described here comes from a study of a mutant IDH1 vaccine in newly diagnosed glioma. Profiled with immunoSEQ multiplex PCR; TCRdb holds only in-frame clones, not every one. Of 10,000 to 15,000 clones listed, around 81% are singletons. A remark on this clone: Its antigen is still unknown.

Trimming removed 1 base at V and 8 bases at J, with 2 bases between. The CDR3 spans 11 residues. CDR1 MDHEN and CDR2 SYDVKM come from the germline V gene. The time point: week 47, end of study. Doses comprised 300 ug of mutant IDH1 20-mer peptide each, plus topical imiquimod. The sequence derives from a middle-aged woman with glioma. The J gene is TRBJ1-4, the V gene TRBV28; D unclear. The material sequenced was PBMCs, taken from a glioma patient whose treatment included an IDH1 peptide vaccine. The CDR3 DNA is TGTGCCAGCAGTTTATACGAAAAACTGTTTTTT. The encoded protein is CASSLYEKLFF.